This entry is about one T cell receptor beta chain. The library attached unique molecular identifiers to individual cDNA molecules. TCRdb re-analysed the RACE reads in MiXCR, keeping a single row per CDR3 protein. The sample lists some 400,000 distinct CDR3 sequences, 5.1% seen once, with approximately 2.4% in the top ten. This sample was taken from a study of human T cells and chemical hapten exposure. As to time point: pre-sensitization, week 0. The treatment here: therapeutic diphenylcyclopropenone sensitization with weekly scalp DPC. The germline CDR1 and CDR2 sequences are SGHKS and YYEKEE (reference sequence). There are 15 residues in the CDR3. Germline trimming cut 2 bases from V and 8 bases from J; bases unmatched to any gene: 10.

The chain links TRBV5-5 to TRBJ2-1; TRBD1 aligns across 7 bases. The specimen comprised whole blood, sampled in connection with sensitization to the hapten diphenylcyclopropenone (DPC). The sequence was collected from a woman aged 45 to 65 with alopecia areata. Some clones in this sample may be carry-over from other donors' samples. The chain's CDR3 is CASSFRDRVQDEQFF. CDR3 bases: TGTGCCAGCAGCTTCCGAGACAGGGTACAGGATGAGCAGTTCTTC.